The next 14 T cell receptor beta chains were all read from a single sample in a study of cytomegalovirus exposure and HLA in healthy donors. A multiplex PCR was run with 60 Vbeta primers and 13 Jbeta primers. Here immunoSEQ multiplex PCR was the method, and the copy in TCRdb shows in-frame clones only, minus some. The repertoire holds about 190,000 clones, with approximately 78% as singletons. Input material: PBMCs. The receptors originated from a woman between 18 and 30 years old in good health and CMV-seronegative.

This clone has just a few counts. The chain recombines TRBV15 with TRBJ2-3; 8 bases line up with TRBD2. The CDR3 runs to 21 residues. Trimming removed 0 bases from V and 3 bases from J; junction bases left unmatched: 20. Germline CDR1 is LNHNV and CDR2 is YYDKDF (reference sequence). CDR3 DNA: TGTGCCACCAGCAGAGATGGGTTACAGCGGGAGAGTAGGGGAGAAACAGATACGCAGTATTTT. Translating gives CATSRDGLQRESRGETDTQYF.

The V and J genes are TRBV27 and TRBJ2-7; D possibly corresponds to TRBD1 (6 bases). Germline V lookup: CDR1 MNHEY, CDR2 SMNVEV (reference sequence). CDR3 length: 15 amino acids. Trimming stripped 8 bases from V and 0 bases from J, with 17 bases between. Written as DNA, the CDR3 is TGTGCCAGCCCCAAAATCCAGGGGCACTCCTACGAGCAGTACTTC. Translated, it gives CASPKIQGHSYEQYF.

The genes are TRBV7-2 and TRBJ2-1; TRBD2 matches at 15 bases. There are 16 residues in the CDR3. Germline assignment: CDR1 SGHTA and CDR2 FQGNSA. The trim removed 4 bases at V and 10 bases at J, leaving 8 bases unmatched. DNA for the CDR3: TGTGCCAGCAGCTCTTGGACTAGCGGGGGGGGGCGGGAGCAGTTCTTC. Its translation is CASSSWTSGGGREQFF.

The sample holds one count of this clone. This rearrangement joins TRBV5-1 to TRBJ2-3; TRBD2 agrees at 12 bases. Trimming cost V 4 bases and J 2 bases; bases outside gene matches: 14. Germline V lookup: CDR1 SGHRS, CDR2 YFSETQ. The CDR3 length is 19 residues. This CDR3 reads CASSLAGTSGLGNTDTQYF. The CDR3 DNA sequence: TGCGCCAGCAGCCTCGCCGGGACTAGCGGGCTCGGGAACACAGATACGCAGTATTTT. Full variable domain (missing parts from reference TRBV5-1 and TRBJ2-3): KAGVTQTPRYLIKTRGQQVTLSCSPISGHRSVSWYQQTPGQGLQFLFEYFSETQRNKGNFPGRFSGRQFSNSRSEMNVSTLELGDSALYLCASSLAGTSGLGNTDTQYFGPGTRLTVL.

V usage is TRBV19 and J usage is TRBJ1-3; 8 bases line up with TRBD1. Germline CDR1 LNHDA, CDR2 SQIVND (reference sequence). The CDR3 is made up of 17 amino acids. V shed 1 base, J shed 2 bases, and the junction held 7 bases outside the gene matches. CDR3 in amino acids: CASSIVSKTGAGNTIYF. The CDR3 DNA reads as TGTGCCAGTAGTATAGTGTCTAAGACAGGGGCTGGAAACACCATATATTTT.

The chain couples TRBV7-6 to TRBJ2-5, with TRBD2 as a possible D gene (7 bases). V lost 2 bases to trimming and J lost 2 bases, with 15 bases between them. Germline CDR1 and CDR2: SGHVS and FNYEAQ. This CDR3 has 16 amino acids. CDR3 coding DNA: TGTGCCAGCAGCTTATTGGTGGGGGGGCAACAAGAGACCCAGTACTTC. Amino acids: CASSLLVGGQQETQYF.

V usage is TRBV6-5 and J usage is TRBJ1-2, with 8 bases lining up with TRBD1. The CDR3 has 16 residues. Germline V gene data show CDR1 as MNHEY and CDR2 as SVGAGI. Losses at the gene ends were 4 bases for V and 4 bases for J; bases not matched to a gene: 11. In nucleotides, the CDR3 is TGTGCCAGCAGTTCCACCCCAGGGGGCGCGAGCTATGGCTACACCTTC. It encodes CASSSTPGGASYGYTF.

This clone was seen a few times. The J gene is TRBJ1-1, the V gene TRBV7-9; no firm D call. The CDR3 is 15 residues long. The V and J ends lost 2 bases and 1 base respectively, with 11 bases between them. Per germline, CDR1 SEHNR and CDR2 FQNEAQ (reference sequence). Written as DNA, the CDR3 is TGTGCCAGCAGCTTATCGAGACTGAAGAACACTGAAGCTTTCTTT. Translated: CASSLSRLKNTEAFF.

This rearrangement joins TRBV28 to TRBJ1-6, with D uncertain. Germline values: CDR1 MDHEN, CDR2 SYDVKM. The CDR3 has 15 amino acids. Trimming removed 3 bases at V and 7 bases at J, with 13 bases between. The CDR3 loop reads CASSFHGSKNSPLHF. CDR3 coding DNA: TGTGCCAGCAGTTTCCATGGGAGTAAGAATTCACCCCTCCACTTT. Complete variable domain (other parts from reference TRBV28 and TRBJ1-6): DVKVTQSSRYLVKRTGEKVFLECVQDMDHENMFWYRQDPGLGLRLIYFSYDVKMKEKGDIPEGYSVSREKKERFSLILESASTNQTSMYLCASSFHGSKNSPLHFGNGTRLTVT.

The rearrangement uses TRBV10-1 and TRBJ1-6, with no clear D. Germline V lookup: CDR1 WNHNN, CDR2 SYGVQD (reference sequence). The CDR3 totals 13 residues. The V end was cut by 8 bases, the J end by 7 bases, with 12 bases between. The CDR3 DNA sequence: TGCGCCAGCGAACGGGATCAGAATTCACCCCTCCACTTT. Its translation is CASERDQNSPLHF.

The V and J genes are TRBV6-4 and TRBJ1-2; 8 nucleotides agree with TRBD1. The V and J ends lost 2 bases and 4 bases, in that order; junction bases with no gene match: 6. Germline V gives CDR1 MRHNA, CDR2 SNTAGT. This CDR3 contains 15 residues. CDR3 nucleotides: TGTGCCAGCAGTGACGGGGGGACAGGAGCCTATGGCTACACCTTC. Its translation is CASSDGGTGAYGYTF.

The chain joins TRBV27 to TRBJ2-7; TRBD2 aligns across 9 bases. Germline CDR1 is MNHEY and CDR2 is SMNVEV (reference sequence). Trimming cost V 6 bases and J 2 bases; bases outside gene matches: 5. The CDR3 covers 14 residues. The CDR3 sequence is CASRSSGATYEQYF. Here the CDR3 DNA reads TGTGCCAGCAGGTCTAGCGGGGCGACCTACGAGCAGTACTTC.

The chain carries TRBV5-1 and TRBJ2-2; a weak D match, TRBD1 (6 bases). Looked up from germline, CDR1 is SGHRS and CDR2 is YFSETQ. The CDR3 sequence is 15 residues long. V lost 7 bases and J 0 bases, leaving 13 bases between the germline ends. CDR3 sequence reads: CASGQGRPNTGELFF. In nucleotides, the CDR3 is TGCGCCAGCGGGCAGGGGCGACCGAACACCGGGGAGCTGTTTTTT.

The chain couples TRBV23-1 to TRBJ2-1; D perhaps matches TRBD1 (6 bases). TRBV23-1 falls under the ORF class, with uncertain function. The CDR3 extends over 20 amino acids. Deletions cut 0 bases from V and 2 bases from J, with 23 bases between. CDR3: CASSQSGPEGDVGPYNEQFF. For the CDR3, the DNA is TGCGCCAGCAGTCAATCGGGGCCAGAGGGGGATGTGGGTCCCTACAATGAGCAGTTCTTC.